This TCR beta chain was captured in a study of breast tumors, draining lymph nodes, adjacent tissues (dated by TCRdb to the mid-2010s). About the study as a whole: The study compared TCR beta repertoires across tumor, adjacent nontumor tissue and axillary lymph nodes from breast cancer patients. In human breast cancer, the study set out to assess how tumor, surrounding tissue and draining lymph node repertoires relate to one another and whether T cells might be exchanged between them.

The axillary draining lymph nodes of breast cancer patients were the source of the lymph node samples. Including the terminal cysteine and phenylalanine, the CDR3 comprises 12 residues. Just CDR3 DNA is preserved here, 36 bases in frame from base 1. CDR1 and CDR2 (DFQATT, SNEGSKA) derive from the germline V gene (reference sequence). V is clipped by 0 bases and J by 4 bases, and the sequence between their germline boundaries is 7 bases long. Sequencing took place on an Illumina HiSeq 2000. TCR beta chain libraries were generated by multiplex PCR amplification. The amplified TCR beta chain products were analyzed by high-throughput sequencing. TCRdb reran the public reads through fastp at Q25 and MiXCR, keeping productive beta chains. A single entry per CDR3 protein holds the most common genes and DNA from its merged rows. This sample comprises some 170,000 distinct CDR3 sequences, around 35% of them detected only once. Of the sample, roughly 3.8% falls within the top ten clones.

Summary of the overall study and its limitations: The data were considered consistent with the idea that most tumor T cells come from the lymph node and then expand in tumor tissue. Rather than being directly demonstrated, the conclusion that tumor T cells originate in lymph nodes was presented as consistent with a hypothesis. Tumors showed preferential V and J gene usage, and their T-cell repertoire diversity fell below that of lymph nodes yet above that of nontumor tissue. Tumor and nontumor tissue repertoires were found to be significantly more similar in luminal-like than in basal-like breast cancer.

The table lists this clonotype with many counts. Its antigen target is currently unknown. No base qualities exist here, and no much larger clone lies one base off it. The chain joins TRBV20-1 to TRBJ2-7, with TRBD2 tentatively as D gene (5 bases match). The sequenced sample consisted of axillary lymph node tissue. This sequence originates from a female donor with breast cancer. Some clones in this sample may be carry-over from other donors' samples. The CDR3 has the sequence CSARDGKYEQYF. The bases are TGCAGTGCTAGAGACGGGAAATACGAGCAGTACTTC.